The 31 T cell receptor beta chains below were found in one sample sequenced in a study of T cells in localized non-small cell lung cancer. Only in-frame clones appear in the TCRdb table, and some are missing; sequencing was by immunoSEQ multiplex PCR. The table has around 7,500 clones, over 85% seen once. This specimen was peripheral blood, taken before any cancer treatment. These receptors were obtained from a woman aged 35-70 years with stage I lung adenocarcinoma.

The chain recombines TRBV7-8 with TRBJ1-2; D not resolved. The germline V gene encodes CDR1 SGHVS and CDR2 FQNEAQ. CDR3 length: 13 amino acids. V shed 4 bases and J shed 3 bases, with 9 bases lying between them. DNA of the CDR3: TGTGCCAGCAGCTCGACGGTATACTATGGCTACACCTTC. This sequence encodes CASSSTVYYGYTF.

The chain combines TRBV29-1 with TRBJ2-5; D remains unclear. CDR3 length equals 10 residues. CDR1 SQVTM and CDR2 ANQGSEA come from the germline V gene. Trimming left V 7 bases short and J 7 bases short, with 10 bases between. For the CDR3, the DNA is TGCAGCGGAAGAATGGGGACCCAGTACTTC. Residues: CSGRMGTQYF.

The rearrangement uses TRBV2 and TRBJ2-5; D ambiguous. V lost 8 bases to trimming and J lost 5 bases, with 3 bases between them. The CDR3 extends over 9 amino acids. Germline CDR1 is SNHLY and CDR2 is FYNNEI. CDR3 nucleotides: TGTGCCAGCGGGGAGACCCAGTACTTC. This codes for CASGETQYF.

The chain couples TRBV5-1 to TRBJ1-6; no definite D call. This CDR3 is built from 14 residues. Trimming cost V 1 base and J 5 bases, with 7 bases left between them. Germline V gives CDR1 SGHRS, CDR2 YFSETQ. This CDR3 reads CASSLLVDNSPLHF. The CDR3 coding sequence is TGCGCCAGCAGCTTGCTCGTCGATAATTCACCCCTCCACTTT.

The chain employs TRBV18 and TRBJ1-1; possible D gene TRBD1, 6 bases. Germline CDR1 and CDR2: KGHSH and LQKENI. The CDR3 length is 15 residues. Between the trimmed V and J ends, which lost 0 bases and 6 bases, there was a span of 14 bases. CDR3 sequence reads: CASSPPGGGYSEAFF. The CDR3 bases are TGTGCCAGCTCACCACCGGGAGGGGGGTATTCTGAAGCTTTCTTT.

This chain joins TRBV5-1 and TRBJ2-3; D unresolved. With 2 bases removed from V and 5 bases from J, the gap between germline ends came to 3 bases. The length of the CDR3 is 11 residues. Germline CDR1 SGHRS, CDR2 YFSETQ. CDR3 in DNA: TGCGCCAGCAGCTTAGAAGATACGCAGTATTTT. Translated, it gives CASSLEDTQYF.

The gene calls are TRBV5-8 and TRBJ2-6; D is unresolved. V was pared by 4 bases and J by 2 bases, with 16 bases between. This CDR3 spans 17 amino acids. The V gene's germline CDR1 is SGHTS and CDR2 YDEGEE. CDR3 sequence: CASSPDLRSAGANVLTF. The CDR3 bases are TGTGCCAGCAGCCCCGACCTTAGGTCCGCTGGGGCCAACGTCCTGACTTTC.

The chain combines TRBV5-4 with TRBJ2-3; tentatively, D is TRBD1 or TRBD2 (5 bases each). CDR3 length: 12 residues. Between the trimmed V and J ends, which lost 0 bases and 9 bases, there was a span of 8 bases. The germline V gene encodes CDR1 SGHNT and CDR2 YYREEE (reference sequence). The chain's CDR3 is CASSLAGTTQYF. For the CDR3, the DNA is TGTGCCAGCAGCTTGGCCGGGACGACGCAGTATTTT.

V is TRBV11-2 and J is TRBJ2-5; possible D gene TRBD1, 6 bases. Trimming took off 5 bases at V and 0 bases at J, with 19 bases between the two ends. The CDR3 is 17 amino acids. Germline V lookup: CDR1 SGHAT, CDR2 FQNNGV. CDR3 in amino acids: CASSRRGGPTYQETQYF. The CDR3 nucleotides are TGTGCCAGCAGCCGGCGAGGGGGACCAACGTACCAAGAGACCCAGTACTTC.

This clone has only one observation. This chain joins TRBV6-6 and TRBJ1-1; 10 bases align to TRBD1. V lost 5 bases to trimming and J lost 1 base; unmatched junction nucleotides: 4. Germline lookup yields CDR1 MNHNY and CDR2 SVGAGI (reference sequence). This CDR3 spans 15 amino acids. CDR3 coding DNA: TGTGCCAGCAGTGAGCGGACAGGGGGGAACACTGAAGCTTTCTTT. It codes for CASSERTGGNTEAFF.

The chain links TRBV2 to TRBJ2-3; D gene ambiguous. The CDR3 is 12 amino acids. The germline V and J ends were trimmed by 4 bases and 7 bases, with 9 bases remaining between them. CDR1 and CDR2 from the germline V gene are SNHLY and FYNNEI. This CDR3 reads CASSVSGHTQYF. For the CDR3, the DNA is TGTGCCAGCAGTGTGAGTGGTCATACGCAGTATTTT. Full variable domain (remainder filled in from reference TRBV2 and TRBJ2-3): EPEVTQTPSHQVTQMGQEVILRCVPISNHLYFYWYRQILGQKVEFLVSFYNNEISEKSEIFDDQFSVERPDGSNFTLKIRSTKLEDSAMYFCASSVSGHTQYFGPGTRLTVL.

The genes are TRBV11-2 and TRBJ2-3; TRBD1 might be the D (5 bases). The CDR3 contains 17 residues. The V and J ends lost 6 bases and 1 base respectively, with 20 bases between them. CDR1 and CDR2 (germline): SGHAT, FQNNGV. Here the CDR3 DNA reads TGTGCCAGCAGTATTACCCCCCTGAGCAGGGGCACAGATACGCAGTATTTT. This gives the protein CASSITPLSRGTDTQYF.

The V gene is TRBV7-8, the J gene TRBJ2-2, with 8 bases fitting TRBD2. Germline trimming cut 6 bases from V and 2 bases from J; bases unmatched to any gene: 5. CDR1 is SGHVS, CDR2 FQNEAQ, per germline. The CDR3 is 15 amino acids. The CDR3 nucleotides are TGTGCCAGCAGAAATAGCGGGGCTAACACCGGGGAGCTGTTTTTT. Encoded protein: CASRNSGANTGELFF.

The gene calls are TRBV5-8 and TRBJ1-5; TRBD1 agrees at 7 bases. Germline CDR1 and CDR2: SGHTS and YDEGEE. The ends lost 3 bases at V and 1 base at J; junction bases unmatched: 13. CDR3 length: 18 amino acids. The CDR3: CASSSGRTGVLSNQPQHF. The DNA of the CDR3 is TGTGCCAGCAGCTCGGGGAGAACAGGGGTCCTCAGCAATCAGCCCCAGCATTTT.

Concerning this clone: A read error may produce the germline difference seen at one junction end. The chain carries TRBV19 and TRBJ2-4; 7 bases fit TRBD1. The CDR3 sequence is 12 residues long. Germline V gene sequence: CDR1 LNHDA, CDR2 SQIVND (reference sequence). The CDR3 loop reads CASSSPARGTHF. As DNA, the CDR3 is TGTGCCAGTAGCTCCCCCGCCAGGGGGACGCACTTC.

The chain is built from TRBV2 and TRBJ1-2; 10 positions match TRBD1. This CDR3 is 13 amino acids long. In germline, CDR1 is SNHLY, CDR2 FYNNEI. V shed 7 bases, J shed 6 bases, and the junction held 5 bases outside the gene matches. CDR3 sequence (DNA): TGTGCCAGCAAAGGGACAGGGGAACATGGCTACACCTTC. It yields the protein CASKGTGEHGYTF.

The rearrangement joins TRBV12-5 to TRBJ2-2; 8 bases match TRBD2. The junction had 2 bases not matched to a gene; V was cut back by 5 bases and J by 6 bases. Germline V CDR1 and CDR2: LGHNT, FRNRAP. CDR3 size: 13 residues. The CDR3 coding sequence is TGTGCTAGTGGTATAGCGGGGCCCGGGGAGCTGTTTTTT. It specifies CASGIAGPGELFF.

The chain joins TRBV30 to TRBJ1-5; possible D gene TRBD1, 5 bases. The V end was cut by 8 bases, the J end by 5 bases, with 10 bases between. The CDR3 is 11 amino acids. Germline V gene sequence: CDR1 GTSNPN, CDR2 SVGIG (reference sequence). The CDR3 reads CAPQGDQPQHF. The CDR3 region has the DNA TGTGCCCCACAAGGGGATCAGCCCCAGCATTTT.

V and J are TRBV25-1 and TRBJ1-3; D gene unclear. With 1 base removed from V and 0 bases from J, the gap between germline ends came to 7 bases. This CDR3 has 15 residues. Germline lookup yields CDR1 MGHDK and CDR2 SYGVNS. The CDR3 loop is CASSELSISGNTIYF. The CDR3, as DNA: TGTGCCAGCAGTGAATTAAGCATCTCTGGAAACACCATATATTTT.

The chain has TRBV5-8 and TRBJ2-3; D call uncertain. Germline V gene lookup returns CDR1 SGHTS and CDR2 YDEGEE. The CDR3 runs to 15 residues. Deletions cut 6 bases from V and 3 bases from J, with 17 bases between. CDR3 protein: CASTLGSARTDTQYF. The CDR3 DNA is TGTGCCAGCACCTTAGGCTCCGCAAGGACAGATACGCAGTATTTT.

V is TRBV11-2 and J is TRBJ2-1; the match to TRBD2 covers 7 bases. J lost 6 bases, V lost 3 bases, and 8 bases had no gene match. CDR1 and CDR2 (germline): SGHAT, FQNNGV. This CDR3 contains 15 residues. This CDR3 reads CASSFGGLGRNEQFF. As DNA, the CDR3 is TGTGCCAGCAGCTTCGGGGGGTTAGGCCGCAATGAGCAGTTCTTC.

The chain is built from TRBV9 and TRBJ2-4; no reliable D call. The CDR3 loop spans 14 amino acids. V lost 0 bases and J lost 2, with 6 bases in between. Germline values: CDR1 SGDLS, CDR2 YYNGEE. The CDR3 DNA is TGTGCCAGCAGCGTAGGCACTACCAAAAACATTCAGTACTTC. As protein: CASSVGTTKNIQYF.

V and J are TRBV2 and TRBJ1-6; no clear D. Trimming cost V 4 bases and J 10 bases, with 14 bases left between them. Germline-derived CDR1 and CDR2 are SNHLY and FYNNEI. This CDR3 is 14 amino acids long. The CDR3 DNA reads as TGTGCCAGCAGTGTGGCAGACTCCGAGTCACCCCTCCACTTT. Its protein product is CASSVADSESPLHF.

The chain couples TRBV2 to TRBJ2-5; D call uncertain. CDR1 is SNHLY, CDR2 FYNNEI, per germline. The germline V and J ends were trimmed by 5 bases and 3 bases, with 19 bases remaining between them. This CDR3 comprises 16 residues. CDR3 residues: CASSNGAARAKETQYF. The CDR3 bases are TGTGCCAGCAGTAACGGAGCCGCAAGGGCGAAAGAGACCCAGTACTTC.

This clone was recorded once. The chain has TRBV6-1 and TRBJ1-1; unclear D gene. CDR3 length: 13 residues. The germline V gene has CDR1 MNHNS and CDR2 SASEGT. Trimming pared 4 bases from V and 1 base from J, leaving 7 bases between. This CDR3 is CASSASANTEAFF. The CDR3 DNA sequence: TGTGCCAGCAGTGCCTCAGCGAACACTGAAGCTTTCTTT.

J is TRBJ1-4 and V is TRBV28; TRBD1 matches at 8 bases. Germline lookup yields CDR1 MDHEN and CDR2 SYDVKM. V lost 6 bases and J lost 0; bases outside the gene matches: 6. The CDR3 totals 16 residues. The CDR3 reads CASRQGGLATNEKLFF. In DNA, the CDR3 is TGTGCCAGCAGACAGGGGGGCCTTGCAACTAATGAAAAACTGTTTTTT.

This rearrangement joins TRBV7-9 to TRBJ1-6; 7 bases match TRBD1. V lost 1 base, J lost 6 bases, and 6 bases stayed unmatched. This CDR3 has 16 amino acids. From germline, CDR1 is SEHNR and CDR2 FQNEAQ (reference sequence). The CDR3 region has the DNA TGTGCCAGCAGCTTAGAGCCCAGGGGGTCTAATTCACCCCTCCACTTT. It encodes CASSLEPRGSNSPLHF.

The J gene is TRBJ1-2, the V gene TRBV4-2; D gene ambiguous. Trimming took 0 bases from V and 0 from J, leaving 23 bases between them. This CDR3 is built from 20 residues. Per germline, CDR1 LGHNA and CDR2 YNFKEQ. The CDR3 here is CASSQESNPAGQVTNYGYTF. For the CDR3, the DNA is TGTGCCAGCAGCCAAGAATCAAACCCCGCGGGCCAAGTTACTAACTATGGCTACACCTTC.

This sequence joins TRBV2 and TRBJ2-7, with D hard to call. Per the germline V gene, CDR1 is SNHLY and CDR2 is FYNNEI. This CDR3 region has 12 residues. V gave up 2 bases and J gave up 12 bases, with 14 bases separating them. The CDR3 region is CASSESVGRLYF. CDR3 in DNA: TGTGCCAGCAGTGAATCCGTTGGCAGGTTGTACTTC.

The chain employs TRBV19 and TRBJ1-1, with a possible D match to TRBD1 (5 bases). V dropped 7 bases and J dropped 4 bases, with 13 bases sitting between them. Germline V gene lookup returns CDR1 LNHDA and CDR2 SQIVND (reference sequence). This CDR3 has 13 amino acids. The CDR3: CASTWPGGTEAFF. The CDR3 DNA follows: TGTGCCAGTACCTGGCCCGGGGGCACTGAAGCTTTCTTT.

This chain joins TRBV7-2 and TRBJ2-5; the match to TRBD2 covers 8 bases. CDR3 size: 14 residues. The J segment lost 3 bases and the V segment lost 5 bases, leaving 5 bases of the junction unmatched. Germline lookup yields CDR1 SGHTA and CDR2 FQGNSA. The CDR3 DNA reads TGTGCCAGCAGCCCGCAACTAGCGGAAGAGACCCAGTACTTC. It translates to CASSPQLAEETQYF.